The sequence of this TCR beta chain was determined in a study of T cell changes during pregnancy in multiple sclerosis (dated by TCRdb to between 2018 and 2021). Regarding the study in general: In women with multiple sclerosis, the researchers looked at how the T cell repertoire shifted as pregnancy progressed.

Library preparation was by the immunoSEQ multiplex PCR assay. In TCRdb, the immuneACCESS table is reduced to in-frame sequences with V and J assigned. These tables do not hold every clone; where another copy was compared, an unresolved V gene accounts for under half, and the others remain unexplained. Recorded for this sample are about 40,000 clones; about 95% of them occurred a single time. Together, the top ten hold more than 1.5% of the sample. With regard to this clone: Its antigen remains unidentified. No qualities accompany the bases; no much larger clone lies one base away.

The germline V gene gives CDR1 as SGHNT and CDR2 as YENEEA. The CDR3 runs 15 residues from the cysteine to the phenylalanine. Only CDR3 DNA remains: 45 bases, in frame from the first base. Relative to germline, V is 0 bases shorter and J is 1 base shorter, with 10 bases between their ends. The rearranged chain carries TRBV11-3 and TRBJ2-7; the D gene is not confidently resolved. This receptor was identified in a female donor with multiple sclerosis, enrolled in a pregnancy study. The input for sequencing was peripheral blood, taken in the third trimester of pregnancy. The sequenced DNA: TGTGCCAGCAGCTTAGAGGGTTCGGGTTCCTACGAGCAGTACTTC. Its product reads: CASSLEGSGSYEQYF.